The 14 T cell receptor beta chains below were found in one sample sequenced in a study of cytomegalovirus exposure and HLA in healthy donors. Amplification used 60 Vbeta primers and 13 Jbeta primers. TCRdb's table, derived via immunoSEQ multiplex PCR, lists solely in-frame clones and lacks some. The repertoire holds fewer than 150,000 clones, with 60% to 85% as singletons. The sample was PBMCs. The origin of the receptors is a male donor in good health and CMV-seronegative.

This rearrangement joins TRBV7-2 to TRBJ2-7; 11 bases are shared with TRBD1. The length of the CDR3 is 14 residues. The germline gives CDR1 SGHTA, CDR2 FQGNSA. The V segment lost 4 bases and the J segment 9 bases; nucleotides outside the gene matches: 8. The CDR3 DNA reads as TGTGCCAGCAGCTCGATAGGACAGGGGGCAGGGCAGTACTTC. It encodes CASSSIGQGAGQYF.

The sample holds a few counts of this clone. The gene calls are TRBV18 and TRBJ2-2; 10 nucleotides match TRBD1. Germline V gives CDR1 KGHSH, CDR2 LQKENI. With V trimmed by 4 bases and J by 4 bases, 6 bases remained unmatched. This CDR3 has 16 residues. CDR3 DNA: TGTGCCAGCTCACAACGGGACAGGGGAATCACCGGGGAGCTGTTTTTT. Translation: CASSQRDRGITGELFF.

This rearrangement joins TRBV7-9 to TRBJ2-7, with 7 bases fitting TRBD1. This CDR3 contains 18 residues. V shed 5 bases and J 2 bases; nucleotides not matched to a gene: 18. The germline V gene has CDR1 SEHNR and CDR2 FQNEAQ (reference sequence). The chain's CDR3 is CASSTALSPQGPTYEQYF. The CDR3 region has the DNA TGTGCCAGCAGCACCGCACTATCACCACAGGGGCCTACCTACGAGCAGTACTTC.

The chain is built from TRBV25-1 and TRBJ2-5; possibly TRBD2 for D (7 bases). CDR1 MGHDK and CDR2 SYGVNS come from the germline V gene. Trimming pared 11 bases from V and 5 bases from J, leaving 15 bases between. This CDR3 region has 12 residues. This chain's CDR3 is CAHAGAGETQYF. The DNA of the CDR3 is TGTGCCCATGCGGGGGCCGGCGAGACCCAGTACTTC.

The V gene is TRBV10-3, the J gene TRBJ2-1; D gene unclear. Germline assignment: CDR1 ENHRY and CDR2 SYGVKD. Trimming pared 10 bases from V and 0 bases from J, leaving 19 bases between. The length of the CDR3 is 16 residues. The CDR3 region is CATLEAPLSSYNEQFF. As DNA, the CDR3 is TGTGCCACCCTTGAGGCCCCCTTGAGCTCCTACAATGAGCAGTTCTTC.

The rearrangement links TRBV11-3 to TRBJ1-1; the match to TRBD1 covers 7 bases. Germline values: CDR1 SGHNT, CDR2 YENEEA. The CDR3 length is 13 residues. V was clipped by 2 bases and J by 5 bases; unmatched bases: 2. CDR3 DNA: TGTGCCAGCAGCTTAATACAGGGGACTGAAGCTTTCTTT. Translated: CASSLIQGTEAFF.

The V and J genes are TRBV25-1 and TRBJ2-7; 7 bases fit TRBD2. The V gene end was trimmed by 3 bases and the J gene end by 0 bases; junction bases not matched to a gene: 8. CDR3 length: 16 residues. The germline V gene encodes CDR1 MGHDK and CDR2 SYGVNS. The CDR3 DNA is TGTGCCAGCAGTGAGGGAGGGAGGACTTTCTCCTACGAGCAGTACTTC. Protein product: CASSEGGRTFSYEQYF.

CDR3 sequence (DNA): TGTGCCAGCAGCTCCCCTGGACAGACTGAAGCTTTCTTT. Residues: CASSSPGQTEAFF. The V call is TRBV7-9, the J call TRBJ1-1, with D maybe TRBD1 (6 bases). The V and J ends lost 4 bases and 5 bases respectively, with 11 bases between them. This CDR3 contains 13 residues. CDR1 and CDR2 (germline): SEHNR, FQNEAQ (reference sequence).

The rearrangement links TRBV15 to TRBJ1-2, with D possibly matching TRBD1 (6 bases). This CDR3 region has 13 residues. Trimming cost V 0 bases and J 8 bases, with 10 bases left between them. In germline, CDR1 is LNHNV, CDR2 YYDKDF (reference sequence). CDR3 DNA sequence: TGTGCCACCAGCAGAGATCACAGGGAGGGCTACACCTTC. Protein sequence: CATSRDHREGYTF.

This clone was picked up a small number of times. The V call is TRBV6-5, the J call TRBJ2-7, with 9 bases fitting TRBD1. The CDR3 has 14 amino acids. J was trimmed by 3 bases and V by 6 bases; bases with no gene match: 6. Germline V gene sequence: CDR1 MNHEY, CDR2 SVGAGI. CDR3 nucleotide sequence: TGTGCCAGCAGCCCTGGGACAGGGAGCTACGAGCAGTACTTC. Translating it yields CASSPGTGSYEQYF.

The chain uses TRBV7-2 and TRBJ2-3; TRBD2 might be the D (5 bases). Trimming took off 4 bases at V and 5 bases at J, with 10 bases between the two ends. The length of the CDR3 is 13 residues. The V gene's germline CDR1 is SGHTA and CDR2 FQGNSA. Written as DNA, the CDR3 is TGTGCCAGCAGCTCGTTGGGGAGAGATACGCAGTATTTT. This translates into CASSSLGRDTQYF. Full variable domain (remainder filled in from reference TRBV7-2 and TRBJ2-3): GAGVSQSPSNKVTEKGKDVELRCDPISGHTALYWYRQSLGQGLEFLIYFQGNSAPDKSGLPSDRFSAERTGGSVSTLTIQRTQQEDSAVYLCASSSLGRDTQYFGPGTRLTVL.

The chain employs TRBV18 and TRBJ1-3; 8 nucleotides align to TRBD1. V was pared by 5 bases and J by 1 base, with 4 bases of the junction left unmatched. Germline loops: CDR1 KGHSH, CDR2 LQKENI. The CDR3 is 15 amino acids. CDR3 in amino acids: CASSTDRASGNTIYF. The CDR3 DNA reads TGTGCCAGCTCAACGGACAGGGCGTCTGGAAACACCATATATTTT.

J is TRBJ1-2 and V is TRBV9; D not resolved. The ends were cut back, 0 bases at V and 3 bases at J, with 12 bases in the middle. Germline V gene lookup returns CDR1 SGDLS and CDR2 YYNGEE. This CDR3 is 15 amino acids long. The DNA for the CDR3 is TGTGCCAGCAGCGTAGTTCCGTTTCGTGACTATGGCTACACCTTC. It encodes CASSVVPFRDYGYTF. The full variable domain, completed using reference TRBV9 and TRBJ1-2, is DSGVTQTPKHLITATGQRVTLRCSPRSGDLSVYWYQQSLDQGLQFLIQYYNGEERAKGNILERFSAQQFPDLHSELNLSSLELGDSALYFCASSVVPFRDYGYTFGSGTRLTVV.

The rearrangement links TRBV30 to TRBJ2-3; TRBD2 might be the D (5 bases). Deletions cut 3 bases from V and 4 bases from J, with 8 bases between. CDR1 and CDR2 (germline): GTSNPN, SVGIG (reference sequence). This CDR3 has 12 amino acids. CDR3 bases: TGTGCCTGGAGCCCGGGGTCAGATACGCAGTATTTT. The encoded protein is CAWSPGSDTQYF.